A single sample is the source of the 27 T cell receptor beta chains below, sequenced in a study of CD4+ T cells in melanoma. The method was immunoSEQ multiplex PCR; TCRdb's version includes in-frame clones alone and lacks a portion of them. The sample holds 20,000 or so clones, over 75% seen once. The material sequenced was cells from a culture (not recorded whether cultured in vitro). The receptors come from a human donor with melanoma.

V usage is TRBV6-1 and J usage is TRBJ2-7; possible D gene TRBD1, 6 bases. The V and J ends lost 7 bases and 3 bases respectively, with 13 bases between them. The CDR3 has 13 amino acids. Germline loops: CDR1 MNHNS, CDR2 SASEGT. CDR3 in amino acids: CASTKGDYYEQYF. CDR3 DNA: TGTGCCAGCACTAAGGGGGATTACTACGAGCAGTACTTC.

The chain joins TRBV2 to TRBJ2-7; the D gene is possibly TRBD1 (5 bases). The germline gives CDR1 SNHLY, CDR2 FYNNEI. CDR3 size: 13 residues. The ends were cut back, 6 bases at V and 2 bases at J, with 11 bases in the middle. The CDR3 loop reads CASRLDSTYEQYF. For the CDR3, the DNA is TGTGCCAGCAGACTCGACAGTACCTACGAGCAGTACTTC.

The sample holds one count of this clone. The CDR3 protein is CASSDYLAVNQPQHF. The CDR3 DNA is TGTGCCAGCAGTGACTATTTGGCAGTCAATCAGCCCCAGCATTTT. The rearrangement links TRBV6-1 to TRBJ1-5; D gene uncertain. Germline V gives CDR1 MNHNS, CDR2 SASEGT. The CDR3 has 15 residues. Between the trimmed V and J ends, which lost 3 bases and 3 bases, there was a span of 12 bases.

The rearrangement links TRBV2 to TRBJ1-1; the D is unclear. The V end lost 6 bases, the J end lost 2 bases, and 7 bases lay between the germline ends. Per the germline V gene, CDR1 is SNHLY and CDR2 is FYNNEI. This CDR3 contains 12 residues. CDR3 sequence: CASSVFNTEAFF. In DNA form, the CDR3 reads TGTGCCAGCAGCGTGTTTAACACTGAAGCTTTCTTT.

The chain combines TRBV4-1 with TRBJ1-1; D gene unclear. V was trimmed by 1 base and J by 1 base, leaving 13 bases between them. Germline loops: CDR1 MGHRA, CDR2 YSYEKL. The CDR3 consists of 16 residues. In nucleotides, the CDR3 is TGCGCCAGCAGCCAAGGGAAGATGGGGAAGAACACTGAAGCTTTCTTT. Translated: CASSQGKMGKNTEAFF.

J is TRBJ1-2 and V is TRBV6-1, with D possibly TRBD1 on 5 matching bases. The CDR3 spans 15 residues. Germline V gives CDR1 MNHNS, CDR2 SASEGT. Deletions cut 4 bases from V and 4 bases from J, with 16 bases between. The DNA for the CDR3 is TGTGCCAGCAGTGCGGCCAGGGTGGGCCCCTATGGCTACACCTTC. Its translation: CASSAARVGPYGYTF.

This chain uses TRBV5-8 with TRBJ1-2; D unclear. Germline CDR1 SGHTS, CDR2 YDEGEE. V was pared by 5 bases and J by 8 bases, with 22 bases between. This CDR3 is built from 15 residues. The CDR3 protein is CASRYVLDRLSGYTF. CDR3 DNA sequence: TGTGCCAGCAGATATGTATTGGACCGACTATCAGGCTACACCTTC.

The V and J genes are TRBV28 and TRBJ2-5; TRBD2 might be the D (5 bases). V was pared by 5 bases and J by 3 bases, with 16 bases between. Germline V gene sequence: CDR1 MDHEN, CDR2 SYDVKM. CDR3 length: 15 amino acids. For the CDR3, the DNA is TGTGCCAGCAGTCCCTCTCGCGGAGGCAAAGAGACCCAGTACTTC. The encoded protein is CASSPSRGGKETQYF.

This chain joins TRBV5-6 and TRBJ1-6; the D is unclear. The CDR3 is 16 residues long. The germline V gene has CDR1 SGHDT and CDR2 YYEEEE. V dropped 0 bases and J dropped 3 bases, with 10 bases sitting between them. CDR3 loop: CASSLAGFGYNSPLHF. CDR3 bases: TGTGCCAGCAGCTTGGCCGGGTTTGGCTATAATTCACCCCTCCACTTT.

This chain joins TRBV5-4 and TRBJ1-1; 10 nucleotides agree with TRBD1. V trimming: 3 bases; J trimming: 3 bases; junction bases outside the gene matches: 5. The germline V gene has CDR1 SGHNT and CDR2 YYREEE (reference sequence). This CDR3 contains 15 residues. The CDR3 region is CASSSPGQGYTEAFF. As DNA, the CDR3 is TGTGCCAGCAGCTCACCGGGACAGGGGTACACTGAAGCTTTCTTT.

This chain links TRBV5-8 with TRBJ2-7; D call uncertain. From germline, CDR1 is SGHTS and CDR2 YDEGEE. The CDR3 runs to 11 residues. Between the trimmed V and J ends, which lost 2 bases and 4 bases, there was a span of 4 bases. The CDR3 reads CASSLRYEQYF. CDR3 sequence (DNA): TGTGCCAGCAGCTTAAGATACGAGCAGTACTTC.

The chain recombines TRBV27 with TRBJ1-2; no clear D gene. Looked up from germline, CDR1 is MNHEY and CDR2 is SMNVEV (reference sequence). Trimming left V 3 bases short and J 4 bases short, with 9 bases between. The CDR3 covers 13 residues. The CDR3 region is CASSFGRTYGYTF. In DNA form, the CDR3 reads TGTGCCAGCAGTTTCGGACGGACCTATGGCTACACCTTC.

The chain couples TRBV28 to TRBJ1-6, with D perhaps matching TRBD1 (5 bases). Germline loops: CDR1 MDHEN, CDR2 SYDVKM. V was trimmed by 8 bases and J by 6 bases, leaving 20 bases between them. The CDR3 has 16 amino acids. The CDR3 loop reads CASGLTGGGTNSPLHF. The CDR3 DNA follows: TGTGCCAGCGGCTTAACCGGGGGAGGAACTAATTCACCCCTCCACTTT.

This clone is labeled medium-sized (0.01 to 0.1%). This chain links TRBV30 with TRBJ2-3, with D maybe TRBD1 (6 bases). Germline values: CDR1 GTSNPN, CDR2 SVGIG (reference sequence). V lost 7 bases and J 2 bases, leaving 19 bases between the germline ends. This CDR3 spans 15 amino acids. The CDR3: CASQPSGTSTDTQYF. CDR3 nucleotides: TGTGCCTCCCAACCATCCGGGACATCCACAGATACGCAGTATTTT.

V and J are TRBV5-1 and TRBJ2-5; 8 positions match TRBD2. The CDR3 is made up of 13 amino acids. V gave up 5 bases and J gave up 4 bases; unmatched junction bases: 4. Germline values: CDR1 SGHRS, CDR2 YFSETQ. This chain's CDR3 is CASRAGVLETQYF. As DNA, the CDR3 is TGCGCCAGCAGAGCGGGGGTTCTAGAGACCCAGTACTTC.

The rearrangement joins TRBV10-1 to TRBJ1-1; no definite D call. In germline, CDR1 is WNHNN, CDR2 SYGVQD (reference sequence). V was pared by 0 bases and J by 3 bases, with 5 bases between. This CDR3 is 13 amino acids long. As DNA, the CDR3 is TGCGCCAGCAGTGAGTCGATGTACACTGAAGCTTTCTTT. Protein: CASSESMYTEAFF.

The CDR3 reads CASSKESRGLGYTF. The CDR3 nucleotides read TGTGCCAGCAGCAAAGAGTCCAGGGGGCTTGGCTACACCTTC. The chain recombines TRBV21-1 with TRBJ1-2; the D segment call TRBD1 is taken from the table without a DNA check. TRBV21-1 is tagged as a pseudogene. This CDR3 has 14 residues.

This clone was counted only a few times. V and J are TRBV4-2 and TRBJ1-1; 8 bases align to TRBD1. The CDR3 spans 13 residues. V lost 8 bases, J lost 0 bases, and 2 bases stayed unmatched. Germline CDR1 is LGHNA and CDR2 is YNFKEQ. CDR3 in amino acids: CASSTGVNTEAFF. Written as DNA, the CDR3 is TGTGCCAGCTCGACAGGGGTGAACACTGAAGCTTTCTTT.

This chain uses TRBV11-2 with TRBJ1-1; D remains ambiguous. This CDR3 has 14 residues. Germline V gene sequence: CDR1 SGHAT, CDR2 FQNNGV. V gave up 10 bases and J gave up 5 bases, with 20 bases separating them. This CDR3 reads CATTPFESGTEAFF. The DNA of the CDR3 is TGTGCCACCACCCCTTTTGAAAGTGGGACTGAAGCTTTCTTT.

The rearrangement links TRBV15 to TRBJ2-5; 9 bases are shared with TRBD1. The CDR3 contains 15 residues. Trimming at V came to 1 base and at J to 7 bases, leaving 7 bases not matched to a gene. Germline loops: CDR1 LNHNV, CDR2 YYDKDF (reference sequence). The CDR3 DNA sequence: TGTGCCACCAGCAGAGTCGGGGGACAGGGATCGACCCAGTACTTC. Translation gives CATSRVGGQGSTQYF.

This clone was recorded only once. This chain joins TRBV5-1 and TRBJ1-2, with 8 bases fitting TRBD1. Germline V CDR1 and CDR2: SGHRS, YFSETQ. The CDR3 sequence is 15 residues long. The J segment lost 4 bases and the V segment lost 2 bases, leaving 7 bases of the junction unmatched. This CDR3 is CASSFSQGAGYGYTF. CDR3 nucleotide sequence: TGCGCCAGCAGCTTTTCCCAGGGGGCTGGCTATGGCTACACCTTC.

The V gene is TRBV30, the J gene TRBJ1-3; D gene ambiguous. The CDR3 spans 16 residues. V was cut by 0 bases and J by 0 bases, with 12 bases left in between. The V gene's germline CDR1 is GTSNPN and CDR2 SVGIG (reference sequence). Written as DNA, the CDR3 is TGTGCCTGGAGTGTTTTCCCCCCAGGCTCTGGAAACACCATATATTTT. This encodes CAWSVFPPGSGNTIYF.

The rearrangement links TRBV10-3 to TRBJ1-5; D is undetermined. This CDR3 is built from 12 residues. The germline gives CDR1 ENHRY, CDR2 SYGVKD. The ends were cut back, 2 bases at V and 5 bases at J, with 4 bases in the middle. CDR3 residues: CAISEPDQPQHF. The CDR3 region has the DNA TGTGCCATCAGTGAGCCCGATCAGCCCCAGCATTTT.

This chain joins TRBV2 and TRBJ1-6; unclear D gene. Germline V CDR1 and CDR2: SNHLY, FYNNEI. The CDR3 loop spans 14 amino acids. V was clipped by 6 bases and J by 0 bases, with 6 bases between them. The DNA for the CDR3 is TGTGCCAGCAGGGCAGGCTCCTATAATTCACCCCTCCACTTT. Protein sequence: CASRAGSYNSPLHF. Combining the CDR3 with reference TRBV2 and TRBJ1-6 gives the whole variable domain EPEVTQTPSHQVTQMGQEVILRCVPISNHLYFYWYRQILGQKVEFLVSFYNNEISEKSEIFDDQFSVERPDGSNFTLKIRSTKLEDSAMYFCASRAGSYNSPLHFGNGTRLTVT.

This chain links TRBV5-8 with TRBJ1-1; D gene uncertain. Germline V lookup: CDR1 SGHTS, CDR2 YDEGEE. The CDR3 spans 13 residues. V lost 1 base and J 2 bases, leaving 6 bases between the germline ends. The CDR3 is CASSLYRNTEAFF. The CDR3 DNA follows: TGTGCCAGCAGCTTGTACCGAAACACTGAAGCTTTCTTT.

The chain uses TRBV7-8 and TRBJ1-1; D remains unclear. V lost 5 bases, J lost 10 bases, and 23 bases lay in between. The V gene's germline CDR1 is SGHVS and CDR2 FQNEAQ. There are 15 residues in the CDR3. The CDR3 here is CASSRIREPGRGAFF. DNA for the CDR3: TGTGCCAGCAGCCGAATCCGGGAACCAGGCCGTGGAGCTTTCTTT. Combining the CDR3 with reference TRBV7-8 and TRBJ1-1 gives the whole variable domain GAGVSQSPRYKVAKRGQDVALRCDPISGHVSLFWYQQALGQGPEFLTYFQNEAQLDKSGLPSDRFFAERPEGSVSTLKIQRTQQEDSAVYLCASSRIREPGRGAFFGQGTRLTVV.

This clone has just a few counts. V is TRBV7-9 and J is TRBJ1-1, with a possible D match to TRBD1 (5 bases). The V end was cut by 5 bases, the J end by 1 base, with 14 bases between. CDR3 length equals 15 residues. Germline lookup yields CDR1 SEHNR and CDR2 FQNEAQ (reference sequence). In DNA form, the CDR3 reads TGTGCCAGCAGCATCTCAGGGTTAAGGAACACTGAAGCTTTCTTT. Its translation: CASSISGLRNTEAFF.